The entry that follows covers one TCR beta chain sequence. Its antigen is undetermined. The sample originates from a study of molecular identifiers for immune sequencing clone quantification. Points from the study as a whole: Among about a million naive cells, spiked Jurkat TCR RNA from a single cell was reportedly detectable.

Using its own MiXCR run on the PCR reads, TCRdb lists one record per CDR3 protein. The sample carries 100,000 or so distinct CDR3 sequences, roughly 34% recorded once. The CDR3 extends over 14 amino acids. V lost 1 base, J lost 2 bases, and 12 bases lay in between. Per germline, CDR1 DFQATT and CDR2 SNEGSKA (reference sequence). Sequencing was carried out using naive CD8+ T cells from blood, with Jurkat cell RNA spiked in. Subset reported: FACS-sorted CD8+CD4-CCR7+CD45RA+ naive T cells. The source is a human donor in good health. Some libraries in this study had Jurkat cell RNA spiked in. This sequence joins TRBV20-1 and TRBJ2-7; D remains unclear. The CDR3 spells CSARVRLGPYEQYF. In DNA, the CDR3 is TGCAGTGCTAGAGTCCGGTTGGGCCCCTACGAGCAGTACTTC.